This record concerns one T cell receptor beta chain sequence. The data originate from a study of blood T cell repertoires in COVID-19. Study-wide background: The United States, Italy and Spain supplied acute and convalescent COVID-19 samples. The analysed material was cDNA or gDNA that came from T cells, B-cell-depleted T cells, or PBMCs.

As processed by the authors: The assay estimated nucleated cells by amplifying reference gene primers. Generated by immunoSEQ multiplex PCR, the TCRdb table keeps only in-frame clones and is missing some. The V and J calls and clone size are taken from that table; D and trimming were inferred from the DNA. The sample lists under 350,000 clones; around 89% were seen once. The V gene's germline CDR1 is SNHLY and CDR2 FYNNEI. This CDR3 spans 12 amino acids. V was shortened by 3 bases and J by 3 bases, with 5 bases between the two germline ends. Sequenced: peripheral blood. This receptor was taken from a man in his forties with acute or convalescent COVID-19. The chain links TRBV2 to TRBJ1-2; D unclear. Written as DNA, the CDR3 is TGTGCCAGCAGTGACAACTACTATGGCTACACCTTC. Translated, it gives CASSDNYYGYTF.